Listed below are T cell receptor beta chains from one sample, sequenced in a study of neurological immune-mediated disorders. A single record per CDR3 protein comes from TCRdb applying MiXCR to the 5' RACE reads. Among some 77,000 distinct CDR3 sequences listed, around 15% were seen once. The sample taken for sequencing was PBMCs. The source of these receptors is a female donor with HTLV-1-associated myelopathy (HAM/TSP). Each CDR3 is given without its conserved first and last residue. The D gene is left open where the match is weak.

v_gene	d_gene	CDR3aa
TRBV12-3/TRBV12-4	TRBD1	ASSSRQGPGETQY
TRBV11-2	.	ASSLERASMETQY
TRBV27	.	ASSLSPAGANTGELF
TRBV5-1	.	ASSLEPRTDTQY
TRBV7-2	.	ASSARGSEAF
TRBV20-1	.	SAKGGGPSPLH
TRBV5-6	TRBD1	ASSVGTGLKTQY
TRBV12-3/TRBV12-4	.	ASSFIIHTRAPYNEQF
TRBV4-1	.	ASSQIPRRTVTYNEQF
TRBV27	TRBD1	ASSPLRGRGVGGYT
TRBV21-1	.	ASSKHGSSYNEQF
TRBV6-1	TRBD1	ASSDDRDQPQH
TRBV5-1	.	ASSLIIKRETQY
TRBV6-1	.	ASSEASGSTEAF
TRBV3-1	TRBD2	ASSQPRGAGITYNEQF
TRBV28	.	ASSPTGGGTGELF
TRBV2	.	ASTQWRAQDQPQH
TRBV10-3	.	AISPVTIPHEQY
TRBV4-1	.	ASSQDGGTNTYEQY
TRBV6-6	.	ASSPVGGETQY
TRBV5-1	.	ASSLQGGDQPQH
TRBV28	.	ASSSQQTGSGANVLT
TRBV7-2	TRBD2	ASSSPGLAGRNTQY
TRBV9	TRBD1	ASSIWTGGGETQY
TRBV27	.	ASRCITDTQY
TRBV11-2	.	ASSLGPGRSSGNTIY
TRBV5-6	.	ASRAAANTGELF
TRBV15	.	ATSRGTGGLYEQY
TRBV6-6	TRBD2	ASSYFRTSGETQY
TRBV12-3/TRBV12-4	.	ASSPNRGGAGELF
TRBV29-1	TRBD2	SVWSVAGGFTGELF
TRBV20-1	.	SASTLLQETQY